This T cell receptor beta chain was recorded in a study of early T cells in non-severe SARS-CoV-2 infection. Study context: The chains were unpaired, and the sequenced material was bulk RNA from unsorted whole blood. Broader study findings: VDJdb matching favored anti-spike CD8 responses, missing private and CD4 specificities.

This clonotype was recorded at least ten times. What it recognizes is unknown. The germline V gene has CDR1 SGHAT and CDR2 FQNNGV. The V gene end was trimmed by 3 bases and the J gene end by 6 bases; junction bases not matched to a gene: 13. The CDR3 consists of 16 residues. Molecules of cDNA were individually given unique molecular identifiers that were attached to them. TCRdb independently ran MiXCR on the 5' RACE reads; one entry per CDR3 protein. The sample comprises about 47,000 distinct CDR3 sequences, approximately 9% of which are singletons, and about 5.3% rests with the top ten. The clonotype originates from an adult who was a healthcare worker with PCR-confirmed SARS-CoV-2 infection or an uninfected control (not recorded which). The chain combines TRBV11-2 with TRBJ2-7, with 8 positions matching TRBD2. Here the sequenced sample was whole blood, taken at baseline. The CDR3: CASSFAGASGRLEQYF. The CDR3 nucleotides read TGTGCCAGCAGCTTCGCTGGGGCGAGCGGGAGACTCGAGCAGTACTTC.